A selection of T cell receptor beta chains follows, all from one sample in a study of blood T cell repertoires in COVID-19. The protocol was immunoSEQ multiplex PCR, while the TCRdb copy is restricted to in-frame clones and leaves out a portion. The repertoire holds some 180,000 clones, with about 80% as singletons. Material for sequencing was PBMCs or T cells enriched from blood (not recorded which). The receptor source for this set is a man in his sixties who had been exposed to COVID-19. CDR3s include the opening cysteine and the closing phenylalanine or tryptophan. Rows may omit the clone size; those that give it use once, few, many or a size class.

v_call	clone_size	j_call	cdr3_aa
TRBV18	NA	TRBJ2-1	CASSPKTSGYNEQFF
TRBV29-1	NA	TRBJ1-4	CSVRGEGTTNEKLFF
TRBV28	NA	TRBJ2-7	CASSGPSGRSYEQYF
TRBV7-9	NA	TRBJ1-2	CASSFTDRDGYTF
TRBV7-9	NA	TRBJ1-1	CASSFGGQGEAFF
TRBV29-1	once	TRBJ1-2	CSPKKQGGDYGYTF
TRBV12-3/TRBV12-4	NA	TRBJ1-6	CASRDSSNSPLHF
TRBV5-1	NA	TRBJ1-4	CASSRDIPGPNEKLFF
TRBV28	NA	TRBJ1-5	CASRESNQPQHF
TRBV5-1	NA	TRBJ2-7	CASSLGGRSYEQYF
TRBV28	NA	TRBJ1-1	CASQLPNQGSTEAFF
TRBV7-9	few	TRBJ2-1	CASSLISGAAFNEQFF
TRBV5-1	NA	TRBJ2-2	CASSLRLAGGELFF
TRBV9	few	TRBJ1-3	CASSVTGAHSGNTIYF
TRBV6-5	NA	TRBJ2-1	CASSYIGGNWKNEQFF
TRBV27	NA	TRBJ2-1	CASSSLAGDEQFF
TRBV11-2	NA	TRBJ2-5	CASSLGSRGVQETQYF
TRBV7-6	few	TRBJ2-1	CASSLVSSGSYNEQFF
TRBV2	once	TRBJ2-1	CASSESGGEQFF
TRBV5-6	NA	TRBJ1-5	CASSLGGQGPQPQHF
TRBV10-3	NA	TRBJ2-2	CAISELGSANTGELFF
TRBV19	NA	TRBJ2-6	CASSLRGAGANVLTF
TRBV4-1	few	TRBJ1-1	CASSQDDTGMNTEAFF
TRBV28	few	TRBJ1-2	CASSDAGGPEYGYTF
TRBV2	NA	TRBJ2-1	CASSDRPGGRTYEQFF
TRBV7-9	NA	TRBJ2-7	CASSPHPYEQYF
TRBV7-8	NA	TRBJ2-5	CASSLARGAGETQYF
TRBV19	NA	TRBJ1-5	CASSLGTGGQPQHF
TRBV11-2	few	TRBJ2-5	CASSRDTKETQYF
TRBV6-5	NA	TRBJ2-7	CASLFSYEQYF
TRBV5-1	NA	TRBJ2-5	CASSGSGGSVKETQYF
TRBV24-1	NA	TRBJ1-5	CATSDASRVSQPQHF
TRBV25-1	NA	TRBJ2-1	CASSPLGQGINEQFF
TRBV11-2	NA	TRBJ2-3	CASSLDGGSRDTQYF
TRBV5-1	NA	TRBJ2-7	CASSPGLVVSHEQYF
TRBV9	NA	TRBJ1-5	CASSVGRGLGDQPQHF
TRBV6-2/TRBV6-3	NA	TRBJ1-5	CASSYHGVNQPQHF
TRBV11-3	NA	TRBJ2-5	CASSPKDSEETQYF